This T cell receptor beta chain was profiled in a study of T cells after yellow fever vaccination. Whole-study context: Investigators used CD3, CD45RA, CCR7 and CD95 to sort the EM, EMRA, CM and Tscm memory subsets.

TCRdb passed the 5' RACE reads through MiXCR, listing each CDR3 protein once. The profile covers over 20,000 distinct CDR3 sequences, with 5% to 6% appearing a single time and 10% to 15% taken by the ten largest. The trim removed 5 bases at V and 2 bases at J, leaving 3 bases unmatched. The CDR3 spans 13 residues. This clonotype has ten or more counts. Sample: PBMCs, either bulk or a sorted T-cell subset (CD4+, CD8+, memory, or dextramer-sorted; not recorded which), taken 15 days after the yellow fever booster vaccination. This clonotype originated in a man between 25 and 39 years old who received the YFV17D yellow fever vaccine. J is TRBJ2-7 and V is TRBV12-3 or TRBV12-4; 7 bases map to TRBD1. The CDR3 bases are TGTGCCAGCAGTAGGGACAGAACCTACGAGCAGTACTTC. Amino acids: CASSRDRTYEQYF.